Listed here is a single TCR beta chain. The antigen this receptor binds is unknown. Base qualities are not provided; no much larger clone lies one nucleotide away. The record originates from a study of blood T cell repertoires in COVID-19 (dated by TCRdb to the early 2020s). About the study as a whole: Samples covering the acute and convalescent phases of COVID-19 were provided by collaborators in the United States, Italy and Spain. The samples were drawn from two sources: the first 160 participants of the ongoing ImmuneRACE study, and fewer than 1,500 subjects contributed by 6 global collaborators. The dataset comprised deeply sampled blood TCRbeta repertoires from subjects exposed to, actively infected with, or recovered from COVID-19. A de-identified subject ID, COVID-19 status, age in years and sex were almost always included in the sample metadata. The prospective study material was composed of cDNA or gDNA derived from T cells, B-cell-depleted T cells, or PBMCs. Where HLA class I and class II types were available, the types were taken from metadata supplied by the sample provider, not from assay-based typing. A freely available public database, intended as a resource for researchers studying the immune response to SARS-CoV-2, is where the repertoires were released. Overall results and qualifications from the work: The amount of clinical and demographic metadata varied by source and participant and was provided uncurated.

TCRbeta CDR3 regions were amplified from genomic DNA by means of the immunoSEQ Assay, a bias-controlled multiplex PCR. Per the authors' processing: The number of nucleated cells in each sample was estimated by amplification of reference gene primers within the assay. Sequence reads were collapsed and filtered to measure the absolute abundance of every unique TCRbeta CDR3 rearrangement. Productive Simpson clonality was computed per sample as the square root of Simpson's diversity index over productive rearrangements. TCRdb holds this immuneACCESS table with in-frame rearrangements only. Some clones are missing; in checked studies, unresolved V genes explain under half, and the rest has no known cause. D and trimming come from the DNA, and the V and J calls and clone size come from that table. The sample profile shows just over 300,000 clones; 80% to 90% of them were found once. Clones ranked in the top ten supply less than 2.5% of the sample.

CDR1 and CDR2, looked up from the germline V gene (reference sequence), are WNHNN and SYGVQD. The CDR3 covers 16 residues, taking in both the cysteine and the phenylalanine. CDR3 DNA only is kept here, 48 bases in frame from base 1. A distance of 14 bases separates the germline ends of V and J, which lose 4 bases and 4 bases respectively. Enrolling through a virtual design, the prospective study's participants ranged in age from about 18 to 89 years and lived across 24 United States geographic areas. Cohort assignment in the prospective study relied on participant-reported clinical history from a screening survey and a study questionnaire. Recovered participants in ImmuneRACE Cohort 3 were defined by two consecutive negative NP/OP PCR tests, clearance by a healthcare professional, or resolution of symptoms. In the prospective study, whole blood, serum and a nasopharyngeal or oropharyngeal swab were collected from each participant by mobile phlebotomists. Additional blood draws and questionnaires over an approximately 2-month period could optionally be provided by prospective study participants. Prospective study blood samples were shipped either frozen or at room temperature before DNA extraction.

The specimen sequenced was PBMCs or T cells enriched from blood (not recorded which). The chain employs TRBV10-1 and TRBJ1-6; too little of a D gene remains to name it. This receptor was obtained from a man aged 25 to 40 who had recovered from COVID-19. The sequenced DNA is TGCGCCAGCAGTGCGTCCCCGAGAAGATATAATTCACCCCTCCACTTT. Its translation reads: CASSASPRRYNSPLHF.